These 22 T cell receptor beta chains came from one sample sequenced in a study of OX40 agonist ivuxolimab in advanced cancers. Here immunoSEQ multiplex PCR was the method, and the copy in TCRdb shows in-frame clones only, minus some. Here the sample spans about 66,000 clones, about nine tenths being singletons. This sample comprised CD4+ or CD8+ T cells sorted from blood, obtained in a trial of the OX40 agonist ivuxolimab. Receptors originate from an adult with an advanced solid tumor such as melanoma, head and neck, liver or kidney cancer.

This chain connects TRBV28 to TRBJ1-4, with D perhaps TRBD1 (5 bases). Germline V CDR1 and CDR2: MDHEN, SYDVKM. V lost 4 bases and J 3 bases, leaving 9 bases between the germline ends. The CDR3 has 14 amino acids. CDR3 coding DNA: TGTGCCAGCAGTTCAGGGAACGCTAATGAAAAACTGTTTTTT. Amino acid sequence: CASSSGNANEKLFF.

This clone was picked up many times. The chain carries TRBV5-6 and TRBJ1-2; possible D gene TRBD1, 6 bases. CDR1 and CDR2 (germline): SGHDT, YYEEEE. This CDR3 spans 15 amino acids. The V end was cut by 0 bases, the J end by 3 bases, with 12 bases between. The CDR3 loop is CASSLVAGADYGYTF. The CDR3 DNA reads TGTGCCAGCAGCTTGGTGGCGGGGGCGGACTATGGCTACACCTTC.

V and J are TRBV9 and TRBJ1-2; D possibly corresponds to TRBD1 (6 bases). Germline CDR1 SGDLS, CDR2 YYNGEE. V was clipped by 3 bases and J by 0 bases, with 33 bases between them. This CDR3 is built from 22 residues. The CDR3 region is CASSGLRGEVLVGSPSNYGYTF. CDR3 coding DNA: TGTGCCAGCAGCGGCCTTAGGGGGGAGGTATTGGTCGGAAGCCCCTCTAACTATGGCTACACCTTC.

This chain uses TRBV29-1 with TRBJ1-1; D remains unclear. The germline gives CDR1 SQVTM, CDR2 ANQGSEA. The CDR3 is 12 amino acids. Trimming shortened V by 7 bases and J by 1 base, and 10 bases separated the two germline ends. The CDR3 reads CSGFQQNTEAFF. CDR3 sequence (DNA): TGCAGCGGGTTCCAGCAGAACACTGAAGCTTTCTTT.

This chain uses TRBV29-1 with TRBJ1-5; 7 nucleotides agree with TRBD1. Germline trimming cut 4 bases from V and 13 bases from J; bases unmatched to any gene: 10. The length of the CDR3 is 12 residues. Germline V gives CDR1 SQVTM, CDR2 ANQGSEA. CDR3 region: CSVVQGEAVQHF. CDR3 in DNA: TGCAGCGTTGTCCAGGGGGAGGCCGTACAGCATTTT.

There are a few counts of this clone. V and J are TRBV27 and TRBJ2-7, with 8 positions matching TRBD2. The germline V gene encodes CDR1 MNHEY and CDR2 SMNVEV (reference sequence). The CDR3 totals 13 residues. With 7 bases clipped from V and 7 bases from J, the junction kept 9 bases outside the gene matches. The CDR3 DNA sequence: TGTGCCAGCATCGAGACTGGGACTAGGGAGCAGTACTTC. This translates into CASIETGTREQYF.

The CDR3 is CASSLSSGGGEQFF. Here the CDR3 DNA reads TGTGCCAGCAGCTTAAGTAGCGGCGGCGGTGAGCAGTTCTTC. The chain employs TRBV7-2 and TRBJ2-1, with D perhaps matching TRBD2 (6 bases). The ends were cut back, 2 bases at V and 9 bases at J, with 14 bases in the middle. The CDR3 extends over 14 amino acids. The V gene's germline CDR1 is SGHTA and CDR2 FQGNSA. Complete variable domain (other parts from reference TRBV7-2 and TRBJ2-1): GAGVSQSPSNKVTEKGKDVELRCDPISGHTALYWYRQSLGQGLEFLIYFQGNSAPDKSGLPSDRFSAERTGGSVSTLTIQRTQQEDSAVYLCASSLSSGGGEQFFGPGTRLTVL.

V gene TRBV18 combines with J gene TRBJ2-5; D is possibly TRBD2 (5 bases). The V gene lost 6 bases and the J gene lost 3 bases, with 23 bases spanning the gap. From germline, CDR1 is KGHSH and CDR2 LQKENI. The CDR3 totals 17 residues. CDR3 amino acids: CASSRGLAGLSEETQYF. The CDR3 DNA reads as TGTGCCAGCTCCCGGGGTCTAGCTGGTTTATCGGAAGAGACCCAGTACTTC. Full variable domain (rest looked up from reference TRBV18 and TRBJ2-5): NAGVMQNPRHLVRRRGQEARLRCSPMKGHSHVYWYRQLPEEGLKFMVYLQKENIIDESGMPKERFSAEFPKEGPSILRIQQVVRGDSAAYFCASSRGLAGLSEETQYFGPGTRLLVL.

V is TRBV14 and J is TRBJ1-1, with D perhaps matching TRBD1 (5 bases). The CDR3 has 14 residues. Germline V CDR1 and CDR2: SGHDN, FVKESK. Trimming shortened V by 4 bases and J by 7 bases, and 16 bases separated the two germline ends. The DNA for the CDR3 is TGTGCCAGCAGCCGAACTGTGGGGCATGGTGAAGCTTTCTTT. It yields the protein CASSRTVGHGEAFF.

The rearrangement uses TRBV29-1 and TRBJ2-3, with D tentatively TRBD1 (6 bases). Germline V CDR1 and CDR2: SQVTM, ANQGSEA. Between the trimmed V and J ends, which lost 6 bases and 6 bases, there was a span of 10 bases. There are 11 residues in the CDR3. CDR3 sequence reads: CSVGHLDTQYF. The CDR3 nucleotides are TGCAGCGTGGGACACTTGGATACGCAGTATTTT.

This chain uses TRBV2 with TRBJ2-5; tentatively, D is TRBD2 (5 bases). The CDR3 sequence is 12 residues long. Germline lookup yields CDR1 SNHLY and CDR2 FYNNEI. V dropped 6 bases and J dropped 2 bases, with 7 bases sitting between them. This chain's CDR3 is CASRDLQETQYF. The CDR3 coding sequence is TGTGCCAGCAGGGACTTACAAGAGACCCAGTACTTC.

The chain couples TRBV5-1 to TRBJ1-1; D perhaps matches TRBD1 (5 bases). Trimming removed 0 bases at V and 5 bases at J, with 14 bases between. The germline V gene encodes CDR1 SGHRS and CDR2 YFSETQ. CDR3 length: 15 amino acids. CDR3 amino acids: CASSLVTSKGTEAFF. In nucleotides, the CDR3 is TGCGCCAGCAGCTTGGTTACGTCTAAGGGGACTGAAGCTTTCTTT.

This chain connects TRBV2 to TRBJ1-2; D unclear. Germline values: CDR1 SNHLY, CDR2 FYNNEI. CDR3 length: 13 residues. The V end lost 1 base, the J end lost 5 bases, and 8 bases lay between the germline ends. CDR3 in amino acids: CASSEELPYGYTF. The CDR3 nucleotides read TGTGCCAGCAGTGAAGAGCTGCCATATGGCTACACCTTC.

The chain joins TRBV7-9 to TRBJ1-1; D uncertain. The CDR3 runs 14 residues. CDR1 and CDR2 (germline): SEHNR, FQNEAQ (reference sequence). Between the trimmed V and J ends, which lost 2 bases and 3 bases, there was a span of 10 bases. The CDR3 loop is CASSLTGIDTEAFF. The CDR3 bases are TGTGCCAGCAGCTTAACCGGTATCGACACTGAAGCTTTCTTT.

This chain connects TRBV11-2 to TRBJ1-4; 7 bases align to TRBD1. V was pared by 0 bases and J by 7 bases, with 5 bases of the junction left unmatched. The CDR3 has 15 amino acids. Germline assignment: CDR1 SGHAT and CDR2 FQNNGV. CDR3 sequence reads: CASSLEGQKGEKLFF. For the CDR3, the DNA is TGTGCCAGCAGCTTAGAGGGACAGAAGGGTGAAAAACTGTTTTTT.

This clone appeared once. The chain has TRBV5-1 and TRBJ1-2; 8 bases agree with TRBD1. Looked up from germline, CDR1 is SGHRS and CDR2 is YFSETQ. This CDR3 is 15 amino acids long. V was pared by 5 bases and J by 0 bases, with 6 bases of the junction left unmatched. The CDR3 protein is CASSYGQGSNYGYTF. The CDR3 DNA follows: TGCGCCAGCAGTTATGGACAGGGCTCTAACTATGGCTACACCTTC.

This chain connects TRBV28 to TRBJ2-2; D unclear. The V and J ends lost 7 bases and 1 base respectively, with 13 bases between them. The CDR3 length is 15 residues. The germline gives CDR1 MDHEN, CDR2 SYDVKM. CDR3 sequence reads: CASNPAPVNTGELFF. CDR3 coding DNA: TGTGCCAGCAACCCCGCTCCCGTGAACACCGGGGAGCTGTTTTTT.

The rearrangement joins TRBV6-6 to TRBJ2-2; D is possibly TRBD1 (5 bases). CDR1 MNHNY and CDR2 SVGAGI come from the germline V gene (reference sequence). This CDR3 is built from 14 residues. Deletions cut 6 bases from V and 1 base from J, with 9 bases between. The CDR3 sequence is CASRATVNTGELFF. CDR3 DNA: TGTGCCAGCAGGGCGACAGTGAACACCGGGGAGCTGTTTTTT.

This clone was detected only a few times. The rearrangement links TRBV2 to TRBJ2-7; no firm D call. The V end lost 0 bases, the J end lost 6 bases, and 12 bases lay between the germline ends. Germline V CDR1 and CDR2: SNHLY, FYNNEI. The CDR3 is 14 residues long. The CDR3 here is CASSEAGRFGEQYF. CDR3 in DNA: TGTGCCAGCAGTGAAGCTGGGCGATTCGGCGAGCAGTACTTC.

This chain joins TRBV28 and TRBJ1-5; D is possibly TRBD1 (6 bases). The germline V and J ends were trimmed by 3 bases and 3 bases, with 21 bases remaining between them. The CDR3 spans 18 residues. CDR1 is MDHEN, CDR2 SYDVKM, per germline. The CDR3 coding sequence is TGTGCCAGCAGTTTGGGGGGGTCAGGCAGGGGTGACAATCAGCCCCAGCATTTT. Translated, it gives CASSLGGSGRGDNQPQHF.

This sequence joins TRBV5-5 and TRBJ2-2, with a weak D call TRBD1 (5 bases). V lost 0 bases, J lost 1 base, and 7 bases lay in between. Looked up from germline, CDR1 is SGHKS and CDR2 is YYEKEE (reference sequence). The CDR3 runs 15 residues. DNA of the CDR3: TGTGCCAGCAGCTTGGGACAGTGGAACACCGGGGAGCTGTTTTTT. This gives the protein CASSLGQWNTGELFF.

The chain couples TRBV6-5 to TRBJ2-7; 10 bases match TRBD2. Trimming removed 10 bases from V and 5 bases from J; junction bases left unmatched: 8. Germline CDR1 is MNHEY and CDR2 is SVGAGI. The CDR3 loop spans 13 amino acids. The CDR3 nucleotides are TGTGCCATCGGCCTAGCGGGAGAAAACGAGCAGTACTTC. It specifies CAIGLAGENEQYF.